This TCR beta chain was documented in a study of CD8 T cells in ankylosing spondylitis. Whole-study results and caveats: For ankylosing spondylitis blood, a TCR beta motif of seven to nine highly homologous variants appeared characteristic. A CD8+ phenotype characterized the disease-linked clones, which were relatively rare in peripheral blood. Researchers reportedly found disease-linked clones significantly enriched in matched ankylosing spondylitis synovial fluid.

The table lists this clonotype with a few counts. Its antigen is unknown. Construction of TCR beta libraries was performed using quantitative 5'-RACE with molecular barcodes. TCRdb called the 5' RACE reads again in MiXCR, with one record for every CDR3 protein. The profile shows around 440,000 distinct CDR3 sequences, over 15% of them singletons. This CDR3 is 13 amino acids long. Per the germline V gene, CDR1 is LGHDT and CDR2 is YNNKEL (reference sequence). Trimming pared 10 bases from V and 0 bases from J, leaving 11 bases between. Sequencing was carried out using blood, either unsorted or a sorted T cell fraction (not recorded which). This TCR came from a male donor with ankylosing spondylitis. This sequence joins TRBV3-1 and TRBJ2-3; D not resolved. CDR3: CATPPPSTDTQYF. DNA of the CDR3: TGTGCCACACCCCCTCCTAGCACAGATACGCAGTATTTT.